Listed here is a single T cell receptor (beta chain). These data come from a study of T cell changes during pregnancy in multiple sclerosis. TCRdb keeps only in-frame clones here, not all; method: immunoSEQ multiplex PCR. The sample lists fewer than 40,000 clones, approximately 90% occurring once. Germline assignment: CDR1 GTSNPN and CDR2 SVGIG (reference sequence). This CDR3 is 16 amino acids long. V shed 3 bases and J shed 5 bases, with 22 bases lying between them. The clonotype originates from a female donor with multiple sclerosis, enrolled in a pregnancy study. The chain couples TRBV30 to TRBJ2-5, with D tentatively TRBD2 (7 bases). The sequencing here drew on CD8+ T cells from peripheral blood mononuclear cells, taken before pregnancy. The CDR3 region has the DNA TGTGCCTGGAGAGAACAGTGGGGGGGCCGCTGGGAGACCCAGTACTTC. Translation gives CAWREQWGGRWETQYF.